This TCR beta chain was retrieved from a study of response to subunit inactivated influenza vaccine. Points from the study as a whole: Authors suggested that a seasonal influenza vaccination recruits few new T cells each time.

As for this clonotype: What it recognizes is unknown.

TCRdb re-called the RT-PCR reads through MiXCR, storing one row per CDR3 protein. This sample has more than 700,000 distinct CDR3 sequences, with 21% found just once. Trimming at V came to 2 bases and at J to 5 bases, leaving 5 bases not matched to a gene. The CDR3 covers 13 residues. Germline-derived CDR1 and CDR2 are DFQATT and SNEGSKA (reference sequence). This TCR came from a man aged 50-60 years who received an inactivated influenza vaccine. Specimen: PBMCs from blood, collected 5 days after vaccination. The chain couples TRBV20-1 to TRBJ1-2, with 7 positions matching TRBD1. Written as DNA, the CDR3 is TGCAGTGCTAGACAAGGGGGCCCGTATGGCTACACCTTC. It codes for CSARQGGPYGYTF.